The rows below give T cell receptor beta chains drawn from one sample of a study of T-cell memory formation after mild COVID-19. TCRdb analysed the 5' RACE reads with MiXCR anew, one entry per CDR3 protein. In the table there are about 68,000 distinct CDR3 sequences, 16% of which are singletons. Material for sequencing was PBMCs or a T cell subset sorted from them (not recorded which). The receptors were sampled from an adult woman who had mild COVID-19 (a few samples of this study predate the infection). Cell type and time point are not known. CDR3s include the opening cysteine and the closing phenylalanine or tryptophan. Each record gives: clone size, D gene, J gene, V gene, CDR3 protein, CDR3 DNA. A D gene is named only where the DNA matches it firmly. Clone size is stated in some rows and not others, as once, few, many or a class when expanded.

>NA|NA|TRBJ1-5|TRBV20-1
CSARLDSSSNQPQHF
TGCAGTGCTAGACTGGACAGTTCTAGCAATCAGCCCCAGCATTTT
>NA|TRBD1|TRBJ2-7|TRBV6-1
CASSGFSGTGGYEQYF
TGTGCCAGCAGTGGTTTCTCCGGGACAGGGGGCTACGAGCAGTACTTC
>NA|NA|TRBJ2-2|TRBV7-8
CASSLVGGNTGELFF
TGTGCCAGCAGCTTAGTTGGGGGAAACACCGGGGAGCTGTTTTTT
>few|NA|TRBJ2-1|TRBV6-2/TRBV6-3
CASSYEFGGSSYNEQFF
TGTGCCAGCAGTTATGAATTTGGGGGGAGCTCCTACAATGAGCAGTTCTTC
>few|TRBD2|TRBJ2-3|TRBV20-1
CSARDLIAGELDTQYF
TGCAGTGCTAGAGATCTGATAGCGGGGGAACTGGATACGCAGTATTTT
>NA|NA|TRBJ1-6|TRBV7-3
CASSSRRDGNSPLHF
TGTGCCAGCAGCTCAAGGCGGGACGGTAATTCACCCCTCCACTTT
>few|TRBD1|TRBJ1-1|TRBV20-1
CSATSGQSNTEAFF
TGCAGTGCTACCTCGGGACAGTCGAACACTGAAGCTTTCTTT
>few|NA|TRBJ2-1|TRBV11-2
CASSLALNNEQFF
TGTGCCAGCAGCTTAGCTCTAAACAATGAGCAGTTCTTC
>once|TRBD2|TRBJ2-3|TRBV2
CASSEGSSGRTDTQYF
TGTGCCAGCAGTGAAGGATCTAGCGGGAGAACAGATACGCAGTATTTT
>NA|TRBD1|TRBJ2-1|TRBV6-5
CASSYRGPPYNEQFF
TGTGCCAGCAGTTACAGGGGGCCGCCCTACAATGAGCAGTTCTTC
>many|TRBD2|TRBJ2-1|TRBV20-1
CSARGLADYNEQFF
TGCAGTGCTCGGGGACTAGCGGATTACAATGAGCAGTTCTTC
>few|NA|TRBJ1-1|TRBV18
CASSPPEGKNTEAFF
TGTGCCAGCTCACCACCGGAGGGGAAGAACACTGAAGCTTTCTTT
>NA|TRBD1|TRBJ2-7|TRBV6-5
CASSYYPGTAYEQYF
TGTGCCAGCAGTTACTACCCCGGGACAGCCTACGAGCAGTACTTC
>few|TRBD1|TRBJ2-7|TRBV7-2
CASSLAHRGSYEQYF
TGTGCCAGCAGCTTAGCGCACAGGGGTTCCTACGAGCAGTACTTC
>NA|NA|TRBJ2-3|TRBV9
CASSVHGQYPQYF
TGTGCCAGCAGCGTACACGGACAATACCCGCAGTATTTT
>few|TRBD2|TRBJ2-1|TRBV7-6
CASSLTSGGQSNEQFF
TGTGCCAGCAGCTTAACTAGCGGGGGGCAAAGCAATGAGCAGTTCTTC
>many|NA|TRBJ1-1|TRBV28
CASSLFGPLRVSTEAFF
TGTGCCAGCAGTTTATTTGGTCCCCTCAGGGTGAGCACTGAAGCTTTCTTT
>NA|TRBD2|TRBJ2-5|TRBV28
CASSPGLWLAGIQETQYF
TGTGCCAGCAGTCCAGGACTCTGGCTAGCGGGGATACAAGAGACCCAGTACTTC
>NA|NA|TRBJ1-2|TRBV25-1
CASSSPRSYGYTF
TGTGCCAGCAGCTCCCCCAGGTCCTATGGCTACACCTTC
>NA|NA|TRBJ2-3|TRBV7-6
CAGGGDGTSTDTQYF
TGTGCAGGGGGGGGGGACGGGACTTCCACAGATACGCAGTATTTT
>NA|NA|TRBJ1-2|TRBV29-1
CSVERDIGYTF
TGCAGCGTTGAAAGGGACATCGGCTACACCTTC
>few|NA|TRBJ2-1|TRBV6-5
CASSYSQGPHNEQFF
TGTGCCAGCAGTTACTCCCAGGGACCTCACAATGAGCAGTTCTTC
>few|NA|TRBJ1-1|TRBV7-6
CASSSPGTEAFF
TGTGCCAGCAGCTCCCCAGGGACTGAAGCTTTCTTT
>NA|NA|TRBJ2-3|TRBV24-1
CAVRPGVWPDTQYF
TGTGCCGTGAGACCAGGGGTTTGGCCAGATACGCAGTATTTT
>NA|NA|TRBJ2-3|TRBV5-1
CASSFTVGDTQYF
TGCGCCAGCAGCTTTACAGTGGGTGATACGCAGTATTTT
>NA|TRBD1|TRBJ2-3|TRBV29-1
CSVVGGTGKLTDTQYF
TGCAGCGTTGTTGGGGGGACAGGGAAACTTACAGATACGCAGTATTTT
>few|TRBD1|TRBJ2-1|TRBV5-1
CASSQGQGTSYNEQFF
TGCGCCAGCAGCCAGGGACAGGGGACCTCCTACAATGAGCAGTTCTTC
>NA|TRBD1|TRBJ2-5|TRBV4-3
CASSHGTGQETQYF
TGCGCCAGCAGCCACGGGACAGGTCAAGAGACCCAGTACTTC
>few|NA|TRBJ1-5|TRBV5-1
CASSPGWGSNQPQHF
TGCGCCAGCAGCCCAGGATGGGGGAGCAATCAGCCCCAGCATTTT
>few|TRBD1|TRBJ2-1|TRBV7-8
CASSLTWPGGSNEQFF
TGTGCCAGCAGCTTAACTTGGCCAGGGGGCTCTAATGAGCAGTTCTTC
>NA|TRBD1|TRBJ2-7|TRBV7-7
CASSPDRGRSYEQYF
TGTGCCAGCAGCCCCGACAGGGGTAGATCCTACGAGCAGTACTTC
>NA|NA|TRBJ1-1|TRBV13
CASSSQGTTEAFF
TGTGCCAGCAGCTCCCAGGGGACCACTGAAGCTTTCTTT
>NA|TRBD2|TRBJ2-1|TRBV3-1
CASSQVPGLGNEQFF
TGTGCCAGCAGCCAAGTCCCGGGACTAGGGAATGAGCAGTTCTTC
>few|NA|TRBJ1-5|TRBV28
CASSLTRGQPQHF
TGTGCCAGCAGTTTGACCCGGGGTCAGCCCCAGCATTTT
>few|NA|TRBJ1-2|TRBV29-1
CSAPLSLRDGYTF
TGCAGCGCCCCACTGAGCTTGCGGGATGGCTACACCTTC
>NA|TRBD1|TRBJ1-2|TRBV12-3/TRBV12-4
CASTLSGQGKFGYGYTF
TGTGCCAGCACCCTATCCGGACAGGGAAAATTCGGCTATGGCTACACCTTC
>medium-sized|NA|TRBJ2-1|TRBV2
CASRGEGSYNEQFF
TGTGCCAGCAGGGGAGAGGGGTCCTACAATGAGCAGTTCTTC
>NA|TRBD2|TRBJ2-1|TRBV10-3
CAISESTSGFDNEQFF
TGTGCCATCAGTGAGTCGACTAGCGGGTTCGACAATGAGCAGTTCTTC
>NA|NA|TRBJ2-7|TRBV16
CASSQRRGTYEQYF
TGTGCCAGCAGCCAAAGGAGGGGTACCTACGAGCAGTACTTC
>few|NA|TRBJ2-2|TRBV12-3/TRBV12-4
CASSFLYQGKNTGELFF
TGTGCCAGCAGTTTCTTATACCAGGGGAAAAACACCGGGGAGCTGTTTTTT